This TCR beta chain was retrieved from a study of tumor T cells in aggressive B-cell lymphoma. Assay: immunoSEQ multiplex PCR; the TCRdb copy retains only in-frame clones and omits some. Of over 2,000 clones in the sample, approximately 94% were seen once. Germline V gene sequence: CDR1 MNHEY, CDR2 SVGAGI. The V gene lost 5 bases and the J gene lost 13 bases, with 12 bases spanning the gap. The CDR3 is made up of 11 amino acids. This sequence joins TRBV6-5 and TRBJ1-5, with D possibly matching TRBD1 (6 bases). The receptor was derived from an adult with diffuse large B cell lymphoma. Sequenced sample: tumor tissue. The CDR3 DNA reads TGTGCCAGCAGTCAACCGAGGGGGCAGCATTTT. Amino acid sequence: CASSQPRGQHF.